In its sample, the clone carrying this TCR beta chain was seen many times. V gave up 5 bases and J gave up 3 bases; unmatched junction bases: 6. The CDR3 sequence is 14 residues long. The germline V gene encodes CDR1 KGHSH and CDR2 LQKENI. Recent acute infections and vaccinations were absent in the healthy HIV-negative adult donors. The sample belongs to a study of shared clonotypes between healthy human individuals. Assay used: immunoSEQ multiplex PCR; TCRdb lists only in-frame clones, some missing. In the table there are about 480,000 clones, about three quarters of which are singletons. Sequencing used PBMCs. The origin of this receptor is a woman aged 35 to 49 in good health. Some clones in this sample may be carry-over from other donors' samples. This chain connects TRBV18 to TRBJ1-1; TRBD1 agrees at 7 bases. Here the CDR3 reads CASSEGGSDTEAFF. The CDR3 nucleotides are TGTGCCAGCTCAGAAGGGGGCTCGGACACTGAAGCTTTCTTT.